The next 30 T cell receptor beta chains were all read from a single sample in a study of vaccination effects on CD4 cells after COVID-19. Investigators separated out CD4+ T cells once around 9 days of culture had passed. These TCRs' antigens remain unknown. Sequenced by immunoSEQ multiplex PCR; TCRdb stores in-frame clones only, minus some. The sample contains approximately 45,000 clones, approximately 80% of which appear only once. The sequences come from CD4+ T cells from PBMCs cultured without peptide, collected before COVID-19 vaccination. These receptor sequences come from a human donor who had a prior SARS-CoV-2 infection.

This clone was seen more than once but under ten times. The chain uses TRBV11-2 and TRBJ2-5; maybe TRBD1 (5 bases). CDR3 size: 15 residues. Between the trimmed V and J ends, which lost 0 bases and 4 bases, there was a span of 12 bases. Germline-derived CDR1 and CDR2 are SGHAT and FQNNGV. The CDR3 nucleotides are TGTGCCAGCAGCTTAGATGGGCAGGGTTCAGAGACCCAGTACTTC. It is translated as CASSLDGQGSETQYF.

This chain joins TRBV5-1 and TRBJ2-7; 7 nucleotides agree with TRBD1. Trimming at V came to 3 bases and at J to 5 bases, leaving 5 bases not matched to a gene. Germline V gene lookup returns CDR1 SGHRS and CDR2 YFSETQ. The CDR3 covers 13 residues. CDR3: CASSSQGFNEQYF. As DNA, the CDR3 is TGCGCCAGCAGCTCACAGGGGTTCAACGAGCAGTACTTC.

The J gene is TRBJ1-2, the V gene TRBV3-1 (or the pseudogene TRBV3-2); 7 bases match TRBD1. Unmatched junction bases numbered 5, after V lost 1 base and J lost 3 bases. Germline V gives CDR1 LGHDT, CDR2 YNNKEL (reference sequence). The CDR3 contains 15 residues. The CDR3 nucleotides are TGTGCCAGCAGCCAAGTATTAGGACAGGACTATGGCTACACCTTC. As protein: CASSQVLGQDYGYTF.

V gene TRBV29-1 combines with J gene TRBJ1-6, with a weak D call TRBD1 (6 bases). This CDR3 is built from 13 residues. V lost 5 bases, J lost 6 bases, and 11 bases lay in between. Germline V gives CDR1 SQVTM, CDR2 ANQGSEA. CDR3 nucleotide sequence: TGCAGCGTTAACCAGGGGTTTAATTCACCCCTCCACTTT. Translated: CSVNQGFNSPLHF.

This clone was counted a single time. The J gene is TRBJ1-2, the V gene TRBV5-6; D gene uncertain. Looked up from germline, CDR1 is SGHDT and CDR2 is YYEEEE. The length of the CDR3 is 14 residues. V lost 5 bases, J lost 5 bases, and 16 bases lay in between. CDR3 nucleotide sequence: TGTGCCAGCAGGCGACCCGGACGCGAGTATGGCTACACCTTC. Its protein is CASRRPGREYGYTF.

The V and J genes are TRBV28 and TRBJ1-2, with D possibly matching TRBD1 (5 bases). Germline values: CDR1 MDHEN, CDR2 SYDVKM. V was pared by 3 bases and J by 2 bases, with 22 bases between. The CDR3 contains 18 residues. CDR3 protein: CASSFALGRRTGNYGYTF. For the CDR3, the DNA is TGTGCCAGCAGTTTTGCCCTGGGACGGAGGACGGGGAACTATGGCTACACCTTC.

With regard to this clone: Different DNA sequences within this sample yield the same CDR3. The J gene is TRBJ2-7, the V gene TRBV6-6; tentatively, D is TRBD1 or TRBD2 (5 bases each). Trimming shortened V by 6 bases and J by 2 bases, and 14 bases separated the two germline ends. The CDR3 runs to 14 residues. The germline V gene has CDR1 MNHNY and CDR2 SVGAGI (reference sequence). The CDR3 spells CASSSNWGPYEQYF. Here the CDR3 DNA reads TGTGCCAGCAGCTCGAATTGGGGACCCTACGAGCAGTACTTC.

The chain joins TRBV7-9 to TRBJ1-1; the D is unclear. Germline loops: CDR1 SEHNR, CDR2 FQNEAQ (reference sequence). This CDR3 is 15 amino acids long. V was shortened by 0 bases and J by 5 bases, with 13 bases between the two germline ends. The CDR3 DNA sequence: TGTGCCAGCAGCTTAGCGGCGGCGGGAATTACTGAAGCTTTCTTT. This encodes CASSLAAAGITEAFF.

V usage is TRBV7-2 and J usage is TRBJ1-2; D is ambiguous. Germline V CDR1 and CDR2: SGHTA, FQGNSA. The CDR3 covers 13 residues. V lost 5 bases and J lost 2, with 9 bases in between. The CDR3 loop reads CASSPDWNYGYTF. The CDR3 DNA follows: TGTGCCAGCAGCCCGGACTGGAACTATGGCTACACCTTC. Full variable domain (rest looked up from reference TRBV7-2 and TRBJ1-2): GAGVSQSPSNKVTEKGKDVELRCDPISGHTALYWYRQSLGQGLEFLIYFQGNSAPDKSGLPSDRFSAERTGGSVSTLTIQRTQQEDSAVYLCASSPDWNYGYTFGSGTRLTVV.

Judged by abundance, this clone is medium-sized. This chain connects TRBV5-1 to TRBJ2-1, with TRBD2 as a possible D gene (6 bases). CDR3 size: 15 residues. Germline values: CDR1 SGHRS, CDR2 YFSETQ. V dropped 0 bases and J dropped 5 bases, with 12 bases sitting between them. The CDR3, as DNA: TGCGCCAGCAGCTTGGAGCGGGCAGGGAACAATGAGCAGTTCTTC. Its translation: CASSLERAGNNEQFF.

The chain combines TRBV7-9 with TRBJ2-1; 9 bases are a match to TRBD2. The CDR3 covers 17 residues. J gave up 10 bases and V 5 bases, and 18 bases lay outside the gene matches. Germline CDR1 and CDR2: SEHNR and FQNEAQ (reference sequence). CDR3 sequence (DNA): TGTGCCAGCAGCCCGACGGGGGTTAGCGGGAGCCGCGGAGAGCAGTTCTTC. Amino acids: CASSPTGVSGSRGEQFF.

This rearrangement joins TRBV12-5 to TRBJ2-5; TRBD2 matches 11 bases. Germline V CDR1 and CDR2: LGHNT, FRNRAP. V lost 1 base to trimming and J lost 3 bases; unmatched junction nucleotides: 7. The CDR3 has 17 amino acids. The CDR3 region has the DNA TGTGCTAGTGGTTTGGCGATTAGCGGGGGGGCAGAAGAGACCCAGTACTTC. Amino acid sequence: CASGLAISGGAEETQYF.

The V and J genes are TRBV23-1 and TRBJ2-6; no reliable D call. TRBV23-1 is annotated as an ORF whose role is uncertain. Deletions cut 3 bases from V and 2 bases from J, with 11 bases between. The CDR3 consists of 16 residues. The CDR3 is CASSQVGYTGANVLTF. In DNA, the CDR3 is TGCGCCAGCAGTCAGGTTGGGTATACTGGGGCCAACGTCCTGACTTTC.

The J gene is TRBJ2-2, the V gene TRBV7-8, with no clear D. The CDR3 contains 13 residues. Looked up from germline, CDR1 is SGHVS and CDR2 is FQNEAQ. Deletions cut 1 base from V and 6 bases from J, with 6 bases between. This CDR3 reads CASSLVNPGELFF. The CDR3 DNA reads TGTGCCAGCAGCTTAGTGAATCCCGGGGAGCTGTTTTTT.

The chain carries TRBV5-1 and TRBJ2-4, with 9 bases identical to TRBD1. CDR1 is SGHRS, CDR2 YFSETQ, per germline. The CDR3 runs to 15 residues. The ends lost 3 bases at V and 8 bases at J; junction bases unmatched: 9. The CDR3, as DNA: TGCGCCAGCAGCTCATACAGGGGGCAAGGGGACATTCAGTACTTC. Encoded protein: CASSSYRGQGDIQYF. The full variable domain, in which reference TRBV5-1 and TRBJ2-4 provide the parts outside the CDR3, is KAGVTQTPRYLIKTRGQQVTLSCSPISGHRSVSWYQQTPGQGLQFLFEYFSETQRNKGNFPGRFSGRQFSNSRSEMNVSTLELGDSALYLCASSSYRGQGDIQYFGAGTRLSVL.

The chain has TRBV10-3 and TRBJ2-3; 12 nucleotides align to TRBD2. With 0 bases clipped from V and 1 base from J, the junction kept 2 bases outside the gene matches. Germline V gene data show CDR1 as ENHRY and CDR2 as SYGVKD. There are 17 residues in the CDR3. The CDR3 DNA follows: TGTGCCATCAGTGAGTCGACTAGCGGGGGCCGCACAGATACGCAGTATTTT. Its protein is CAISESTSGGRTDTQYF.

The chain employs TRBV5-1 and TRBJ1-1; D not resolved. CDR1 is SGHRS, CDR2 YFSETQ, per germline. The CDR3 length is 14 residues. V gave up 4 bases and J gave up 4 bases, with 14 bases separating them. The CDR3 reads CASSPFWEGTEAFF. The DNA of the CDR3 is TGCGCCAGCAGCCCGTTTTGGGAGGGCACTGAAGCTTTCTTT. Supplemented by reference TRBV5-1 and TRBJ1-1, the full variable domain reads KAGVTQTPRYLIKTRGQQVTLSCSPISGHRSVSWYQQTPGQGLQFLFEYFSETQRNKGNFPGRFSGRQFSNSRSEMNVSTLELGDSALYLCASSPFWEGTEAFFGQGTRLTVV.

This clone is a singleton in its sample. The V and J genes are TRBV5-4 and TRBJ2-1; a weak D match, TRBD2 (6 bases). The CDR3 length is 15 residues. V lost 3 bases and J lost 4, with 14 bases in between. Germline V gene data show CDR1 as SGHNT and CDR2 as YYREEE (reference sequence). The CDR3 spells CASSSPGLDYNEQFF. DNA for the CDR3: TGTGCCAGCAGCTCACCGGGACTGGATTACAATGAGCAGTTCTTC.

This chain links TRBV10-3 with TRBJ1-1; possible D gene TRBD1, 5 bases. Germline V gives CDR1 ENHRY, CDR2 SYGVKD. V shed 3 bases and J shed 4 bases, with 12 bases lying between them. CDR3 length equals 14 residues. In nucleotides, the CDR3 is TGTGCCATCAGTGAAGGGGAGGAGAGCACTGAAGCTTTCTTT. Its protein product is CAISEGEESTEAFF.

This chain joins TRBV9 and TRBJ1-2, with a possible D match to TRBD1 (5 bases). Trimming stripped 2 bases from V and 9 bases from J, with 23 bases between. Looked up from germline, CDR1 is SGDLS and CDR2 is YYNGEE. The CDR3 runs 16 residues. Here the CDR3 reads CASSVTGTDYERRYTF. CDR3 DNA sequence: TGTGCCAGCAGCGTTACTGGGACGGACTATGAGCGTCGCTACACCTTC.

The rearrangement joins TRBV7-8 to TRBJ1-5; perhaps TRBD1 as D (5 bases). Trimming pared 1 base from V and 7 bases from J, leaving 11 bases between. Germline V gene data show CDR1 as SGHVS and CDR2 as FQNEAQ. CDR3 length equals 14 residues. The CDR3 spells CASSLDAGIQPQHF. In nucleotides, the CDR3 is TGTGCCAGCAGCTTAGACGCAGGGATCCAGCCCCAGCATTTT.

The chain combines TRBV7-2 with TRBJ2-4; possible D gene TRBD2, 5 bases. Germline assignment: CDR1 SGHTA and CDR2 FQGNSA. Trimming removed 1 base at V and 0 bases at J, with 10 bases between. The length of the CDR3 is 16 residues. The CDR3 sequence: CASSLDPGIAKNIQYF. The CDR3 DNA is TGTGCCAGCAGCTTAGATCCGGGGATAGCCAAAAACATTCAGTACTTC.

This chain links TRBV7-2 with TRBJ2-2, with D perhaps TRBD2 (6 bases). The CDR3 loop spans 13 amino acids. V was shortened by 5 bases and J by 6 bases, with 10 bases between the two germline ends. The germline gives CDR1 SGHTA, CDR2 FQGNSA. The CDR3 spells CASSPTGAGELFF. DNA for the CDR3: TGTGCCAGCAGCCCTACGGGGGCCGGGGAGCTGTTTTTT.

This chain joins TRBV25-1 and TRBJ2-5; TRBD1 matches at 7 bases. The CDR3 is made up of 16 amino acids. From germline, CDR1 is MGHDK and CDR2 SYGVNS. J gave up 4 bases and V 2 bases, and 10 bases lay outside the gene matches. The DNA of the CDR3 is TGTGCCAGCAGTGAAGGGGCAGGGGGTTGGGGAGAGACCCAGTACTTC. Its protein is CASSEGAGGWGETQYF. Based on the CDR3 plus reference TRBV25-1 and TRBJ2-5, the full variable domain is EADIYQTPRYLVIGTGKKITLECSQTMGHDKMYWYQQDPGMELHLIHYSYGVNSTEKGDLSSESTVSRIRTEHFPLTLESARPSHTSQYLCASSEGAGGWGETQYFGPGTRLLVL.

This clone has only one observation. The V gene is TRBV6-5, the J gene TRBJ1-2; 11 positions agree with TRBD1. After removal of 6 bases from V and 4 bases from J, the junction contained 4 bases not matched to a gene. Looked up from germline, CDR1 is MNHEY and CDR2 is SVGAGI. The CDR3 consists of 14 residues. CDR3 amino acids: CASRDRGRGYGYTF. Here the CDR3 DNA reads TGTGCCAGCAGGGACAGGGGGCGCGGCTATGGCTACACCTTC.

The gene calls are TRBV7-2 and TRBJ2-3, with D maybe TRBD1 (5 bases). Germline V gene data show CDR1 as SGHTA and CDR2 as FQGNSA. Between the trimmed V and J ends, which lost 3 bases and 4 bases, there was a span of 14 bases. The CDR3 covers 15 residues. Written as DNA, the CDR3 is TGTGCCAGCAGCTTGCTGGGGCCGTCTGCAGATACGCAGTATTTT. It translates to CASSLLGPSADTQYF.

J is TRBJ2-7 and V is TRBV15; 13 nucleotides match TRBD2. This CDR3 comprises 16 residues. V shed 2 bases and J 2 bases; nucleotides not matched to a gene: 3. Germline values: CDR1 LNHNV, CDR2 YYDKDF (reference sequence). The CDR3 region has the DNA TGTGCCACCAGCAGAAGACTAGCGGGGGGCCCCTACGAGCAGTACTTC. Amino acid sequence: CATSRRLAGGPYEQYF.

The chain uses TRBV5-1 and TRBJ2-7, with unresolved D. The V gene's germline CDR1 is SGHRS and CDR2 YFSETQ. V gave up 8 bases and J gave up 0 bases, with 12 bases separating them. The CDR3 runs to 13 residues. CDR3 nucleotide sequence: TGCGCCAGGCGTCGGCAGATCTCCTACGAGCAGTACTTC. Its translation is CARRRQISYEQYF.

The CDR3 DNA reads as TGTGCCAGCAGCCAAGCCGGGACATACACAGATACGCAGTATTTT. Translation: CASSQAGTYTDTQYF. The chain couples TRBV3-1 (or the pseudogene TRBV3-2) to TRBJ2-3; TRBD1 is a possible D gene (6 bases). This CDR3 region has 15 residues. CDR1 is LGHDT, CDR2 YNNKEL, per germline (reference sequence). V lost 1 base to trimming and J lost 2 bases, with 10 bases between them.

The CDR3 here is CASSLNWAQETQYF. DNA of the CDR3: TGTGCCAGCAGCTTAAATTGGGCCCAAGAGACCCAGTACTTC. V gene TRBV7-9 combines with J gene TRBJ2-5; no clear D gene. The CDR3 covers 14 residues. The germline CDR1 and CDR2 sequences are SEHNR and FQNEAQ (reference sequence). Deletions cut 2 bases from V and 1 base from J, with 8 bases between.